The next 17 T cell receptor beta chains were all read from a single sample in a study of control samples from healthy donors and cancer patients. Assay: immunoSEQ multiplex PCR; the TCRdb copy retains only in-frame clones and omits some. Among 120,000 to 150,000 clones listed, 85% to 95% were seen once. Sequenced material: blood. These receptors all come from a man aged 40-55 years in good health.

The gene calls are TRBV18 and TRBJ1-6, with TRBD1 as a possible D gene (5 bases). Germline CDR1 and CDR2: KGHSH and LQKENI. Trimming stripped 1 base from V and 0 bases from J, with 19 bases between. CDR3 length equals 20 residues. In DNA form, the CDR3 reads TGTGCCAGCTCACCACGTCGGCAGGGCCCTGATAGCTCCTATAATTCACCCCTCCACTTT. Translation: CASSPRRQGPDSSYNSPLHF.

The CDR3 reads CASSSGRINSYNEQFF. The DNA for the CDR3 is TGTGCCAGCAGCTCGGGACGGATTAACTCCTACAATGAGCAGTTCTTC. The chain uses TRBV13 and TRBJ2-1; D possibly uses TRBD1 or TRBD2 (5 bases each). Germline assignment: CDR1 PRHDT and CDR2 FYEKMQ (reference sequence). This CDR3 region has 16 residues. V was trimmed by 4 bases and J by 0 bases, leaving 13 bases between them.

V and J are TRBV28 and TRBJ1-2; D remains ambiguous. Trimming shortened V by 6 bases and J by 1 base, and 6 bases separated the two germline ends. The CDR3 is 12 amino acids. Germline V gene lookup returns CDR1 MDHEN and CDR2 SYDVKM. The CDR3 DNA reads TGTGCCAGCAGCTTTGGTAACTATGGCTACACCTTC. It encodes CASSFGNYGYTF.

This chain joins TRBV7-3 and TRBJ2-7; 14 nucleotides agree with TRBD2. The length of the CDR3 is 14 residues. Germline trimming cut 5 bases from V and 10 bases from J; bases unmatched to any gene: 7. Germline CDR1 and CDR2: SGHTA and FQGTGA. CDR3 sequence: CASSATGTSGSQYF. DNA of the CDR3: TGTGCCAGCAGCGCTACCGGGACTAGCGGGAGTCAGTACTTC.

By its share, this clone is medium-sized. The chain recombines TRBV5-5 with TRBJ1-2; a possible D gene is TRBD1 (6 bases). Germline loops: CDR1 SGHKS, CDR2 YYEKEE (reference sequence). This CDR3 spans 16 amino acids. Trimming cost V 0 bases and J 4 bases, with 16 bases left between them. For the CDR3, the DNA is TGTGCCAGCAGCTTGGGGGCAGGGGATCTAATCTATGGCTACACCTTC. It translates to CASSLGAGDLIYGYTF.

Details on this clone: The same CDR3 arises from other DNA sequences in this sample as well. The CDR3 DNA reads TGTGCCAGCAGCCAAGAAGGAGGGGCGGGCAGCAATCAGCCCCAGCATTTT. Translating gives CASSQEGGAGSNQPQHF. The gene calls are TRBV3-1 (or the pseudogene TRBV3-2) and TRBJ1-5, with D perhaps TRBD1 (5 bases). Trimming took 0 bases from V and 1 from J, leaving 13 bases between them. The CDR3 consists of 17 residues. Germline V CDR1 and CDR2: LGHDT, YNNKEL (reference sequence).

In this sample, this clone turned up once. The chain uses TRBV6-2 or TRBV6-3 and TRBJ2-1; no clear D. This CDR3 has 13 amino acids. V was shortened by 4 bases and J by 0 bases, with 4 bases between the two germline ends. Germline V gene sequence: CDR1 MNHEY, CDR2 SVGEGT. In DNA form, the CDR3 reads TGTGCCAGCAGTTGGGACTCCTACAATGAGCAGTTCTTC. Translating it yields CASSWDSYNEQFF.

The rearrangement joins TRBV5-5 to TRBJ1-6; no reliable D call. This CDR3 region has 13 residues. The germline V gene has CDR1 SGHKS and CDR2 YYEKEE (reference sequence). V dropped 0 bases and J dropped 7 bases, with 5 bases sitting between them. This CDR3 is CASSLGMNSPLHF. The CDR3 DNA reads TGTGCCAGCAGCTTGGGGATGAATTCACCCCTCCACTTT.

The chain uses TRBV9 and TRBJ1-5; D is unresolved. V was shortened by 0 bases and J by 5 bases, with 9 bases between the two germline ends. The CDR3 loop spans 14 amino acids. Germline V CDR1 and CDR2: SGDLS, YYNGEE. CDR3 nucleotides: TGTGCCAGCAGCGTAGCTGACCAGGATCAGCCCCAGCATTTT. It translates to CASSVADQDQPQHF.

The chain has TRBV6-6 and TRBJ1-5; 8 nucleotides match TRBD1. V lost 7 bases and J lost 4; bases outside the gene matches: 3. Germline V gene data show CDR1 as MNHNY and CDR2 as SVGAGI (reference sequence). This CDR3 is 13 amino acids long. The CDR3 DNA reads TGTGCCAGCATACGGACAGGGAATCAGCCCCAGCATTTT. It codes for CASIRTGNQPQHF.

The J gene is TRBJ2-1, the V gene TRBV9; D may be TRBD2 (6 bases). CDR3 length: 16 amino acids. Germline lookup yields CDR1 SGDLS and CDR2 YYNGEE. V lost 2 bases, J lost 3 bases, and 15 bases lay in between. In nucleotides, the CDR3 is TGTGCCAGCAGCGTTGACACCGGAGGGAACTACAATGAGCAGTTCTTC. Translating it yields CASSVDTGGNYNEQFF. The variable domain in full, with the rest retrieved from reference TRBV9 and TRBJ2-1, is DSGVTQTPKHLITATGQRVTLRCSPRSGDLSVYWYQQSLDQGLQFLIQYYNGEERAKGNILERFSAQQFPDLHSELNLSSLELGDSALYFCASSVDTGGNYNEQFFGPGTRLTVL.

The chain joins TRBV6-5 to TRBJ1-6; a possible D gene is TRBD1 (6 bases). CDR1 and CDR2 (germline): MNHEY, SVGAGI. Deletions cut 7 bases from V and 8 bases from J, with 18 bases between. The CDR3 is 15 amino acids. CDR3 bases: TGTGCCAGCACCCTCAAGGGGGGAGGGGATTCACCCCTCCACTTT. Translated: CASTLKGGGDSPLHF.

The chain links TRBV6-5 to TRBJ1-1; 8 bases match TRBD1. The CDR3 is made up of 15 amino acids. Trimming took 0 bases from V and 3 from J; bases not matched to a gene: 3. Germline V CDR1 and CDR2: MNHEY, SVGAGI. CDR3 DNA: TGTGCCAGCAGTTACTCCTACAGGGGGGACACTGAAGCTTTCTTT. It codes for CASSYSYRGDTEAFF.

The chain recombines TRBV4-2 with TRBJ1-2; 7 positions agree with TRBD1. J gave up 7 bases and V 0 bases, and 14 bases lay outside the gene matches. The germline V gene has CDR1 LGHNA and CDR2 YNFKEQ. The CDR3 has 17 amino acids. The CDR3 region is CASSQDLLVGGGGGYTF. The CDR3 DNA is TGTGCCAGCAGCCAAGATCTTTTAGTTGGAGGGGGCGGTGGCTACACCTTC.

CDR3 loop: CASGGQSSYNSPLHF. The CDR3 nucleotides are TGCGCCAGTGGTGGTCAGAGCTCCTATAATTCACCCCTCCACTTT. This sequence joins TRBV10-1 and TRBJ1-6, with D hard to call. The CDR3 has 15 residues. The ends were cut back, 9 bases at V and 0 bases at J, with 12 bases in the middle. Germline V gene lookup returns CDR1 WNHNN and CDR2 SYGVQD (reference sequence).

This rearrangement joins TRBV27 to TRBJ2-1, with D possibly being TRBD1 (5 bases). Germline V CDR1 and CDR2: MNHEY, SMNVEV (reference sequence). The V end lost 4 bases, the J end lost 4 bases, and 14 bases lay between the germline ends. The CDR3 contains 15 residues. DNA of the CDR3: TGTGCCAGCAGTTATGGGGTAGGGGTTTACAATGAGCAGTTCTTC. It specifies CASSYGVGVYNEQFF.

The rearrangement joins TRBV19 to TRBJ2-1; D remains ambiguous. The CDR3 length is 11 residues. Between the trimmed V and J ends, which lost 5 bases and 5 bases, there was a span of 4 bases. Germline-derived CDR1 and CDR2 are LNHDA and SQIVND (reference sequence). Here the CDR3 reads CASSPDNEQFF. The DNA of the CDR3 is TGTGCCAGTAGTCCGGACAATGAGCAGTTCTTC.